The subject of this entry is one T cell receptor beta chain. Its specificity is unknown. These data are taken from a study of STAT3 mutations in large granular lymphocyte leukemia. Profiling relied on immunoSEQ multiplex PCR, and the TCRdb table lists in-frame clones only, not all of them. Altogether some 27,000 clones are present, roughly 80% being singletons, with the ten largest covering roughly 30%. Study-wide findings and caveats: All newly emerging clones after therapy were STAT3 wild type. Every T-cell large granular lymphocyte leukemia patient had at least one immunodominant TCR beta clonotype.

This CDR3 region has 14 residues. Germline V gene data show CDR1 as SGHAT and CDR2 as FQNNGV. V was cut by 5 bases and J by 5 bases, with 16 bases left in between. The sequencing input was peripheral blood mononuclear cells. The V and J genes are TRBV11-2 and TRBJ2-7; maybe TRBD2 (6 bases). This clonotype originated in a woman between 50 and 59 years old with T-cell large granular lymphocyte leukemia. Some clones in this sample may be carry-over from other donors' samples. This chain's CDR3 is CASSPARGVDEQYF. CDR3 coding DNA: TGTGCCAGCAGCCCAGCCCGCGGGGTGGACGAGCAGTACTTC. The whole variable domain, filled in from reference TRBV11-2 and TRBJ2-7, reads EAGVAQSPRYKIIEKRQSVAFWCNPISGHATLYWYQQILGQGPKLLIQFQNNGVVDDSQLPKDRFSAERLKGVDSTLKIQPAKLEDSAVYLCASSPARGVDEQYFGPGTRLTVT.